These 7 T cell receptor beta chains share one sample of origin, sequenced in a study of T cell responses to AZD1222 COVID-19 vaccine. Assay: immunoSEQ multiplex PCR; the TCRdb copy retains only in-frame clones and omits some. The sample contains approximately 100,000 clones, approximately 89% of which appear only once. The sequencing used peripheral blood, collected 28 days after the second AZD1222 dose. These receptors all stem from an adult who received the AZD1222 COVID-19 vaccine.

This sequence joins TRBV7-9 and TRBJ2-7; 8 bases line up with TRBD1. The J segment lost 1 base and the V segment lost 3 bases, leaving 5 bases of the junction unmatched. Germline values: CDR1 SEHNR, CDR2 FQNEAQ (reference sequence). The CDR3 totals 15 residues. CDR3 nucleotide sequence: TGTGCCAGCAGCTTGGGACAGGCCGGGTCCTACGAGCAGTACTTC. As protein: CASSLGQAGSYEQYF.

This chain links TRBV28 with TRBJ2-3, with D hard to call. The V gene lost 3 bases and the J gene lost 1 base, with 14 bases spanning the gap. The CDR3 has 16 residues. Germline CDR1 MDHEN, CDR2 SYDVKM. For the CDR3, the DNA is TGTGCCAGCAGTTTCGCTGGTAGTCATGGCACAGATACGCAGTATTTT. Protein: CASSFAGSHGTDTQYF.

The chain carries TRBV27 and TRBJ1-6; perhaps TRBD1 as D (5 bases). The CDR3 spans 15 residues. Germline CDR1 reads MNHEY; CDR2 reads SMNVEV (reference sequence). V gave up 3 bases and J gave up 6 bases, with 12 bases separating them. The CDR3 region is CASSFSGTVNSPLHF. DNA of the CDR3: TGTGCCAGCAGTTTTTCCGGGACCGTTAATTCACCCCTCCACTTT.

The gene calls are TRBV6-5 and TRBJ1-1, with D perhaps TRBD1 (5 bases). The CDR3 length is 14 residues. Trimming pared 0 bases from V and 4 bases from J, leaving 9 bases between. Germline CDR1 is MNHEY and CDR2 is SVGAGI. For the CDR3, the DNA is TGTGCCAGCAGTTACTCACGGGGGGGCACTGAAGCTTTCTTT. Protein: CASSYSRGGTEAFF.

The chain couples TRBV28 to TRBJ2-6; 12 nucleotides line up with TRBD1. This CDR3 has 18 amino acids. V was pared by 7 bases and J by 3 bases, with 10 bases of the junction left unmatched. CDR1 is MDHEN, CDR2 SYDVKM, per germline. The CDR3 loop is CASNLGQGALLGANVLTF. The CDR3 region has the DNA TGTGCCAGCAATCTGGGACAGGGGGCATTACTTGGGGCCAACGTCCTGACTTTC.

This rearrangement joins TRBV3-1 (or the pseudogene TRBV3-2) to TRBJ2-2; D gene ambiguous. CDR3 length: 13 amino acids. The V gene's germline CDR1 is LGHDT and CDR2 YNNKEL (reference sequence). Trimming removed 4 bases from V and 7 bases from J, with 10 bases in between. The CDR3 reads CASSPTRYGELFF. The CDR3 bases are TGTGCCAGCAGCCCTACGAGGTACGGGGAGCTGTTTTTT.

This sequence joins TRBV19 and TRBJ2-7; possible D gene TRBD1, 5 bases. In germline, CDR1 is LNHDA, CDR2 SQIVND (reference sequence). V dropped 5 bases and J dropped 1 base, with 12 bases sitting between them. This CDR3 contains 14 residues. As DNA, the CDR3 is TGTGCCAGTAGTCGACAGCTGCCATCCTACGAGCAGTACTTC. Amino acid sequence: CASSRQLPSYEQYF. Based on the CDR3 plus reference TRBV19 and TRBJ2-7, the full variable domain is DGGITQSPKYLFRKEGQNVTLSCEQNLNHDAMYWYRQDPGQGLRLIYYSQIVNDFQKGDIAEGYSVSREKKESFPLTVTSAQKNPTAFYLCASSRQLPSYEQYFGPGTRLTVT.